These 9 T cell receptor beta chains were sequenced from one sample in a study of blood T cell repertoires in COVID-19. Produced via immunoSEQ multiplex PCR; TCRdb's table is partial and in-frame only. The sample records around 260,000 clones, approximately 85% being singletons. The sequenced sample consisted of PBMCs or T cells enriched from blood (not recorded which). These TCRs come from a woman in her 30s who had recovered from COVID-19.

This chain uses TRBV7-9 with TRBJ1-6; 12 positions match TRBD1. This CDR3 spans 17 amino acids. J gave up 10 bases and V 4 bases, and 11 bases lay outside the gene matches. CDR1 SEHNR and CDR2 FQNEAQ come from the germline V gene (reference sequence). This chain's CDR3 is CASSSNRGTGGKSPLHF. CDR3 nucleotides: TGTGCCAGCAGCTCAAATAGGGGGACAGGGGGCAAGTCACCCCTCCACTTT.

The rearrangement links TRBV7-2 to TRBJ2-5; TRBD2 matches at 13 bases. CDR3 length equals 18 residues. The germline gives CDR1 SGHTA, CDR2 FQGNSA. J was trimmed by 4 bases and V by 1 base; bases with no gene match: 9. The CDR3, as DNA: TGTGCCAGCAGCTTAGTTACTAGCGGGGGGGCCAGTTCAGAGACCCAGTACTTC. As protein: CASSLVTSGGASSETQYF.

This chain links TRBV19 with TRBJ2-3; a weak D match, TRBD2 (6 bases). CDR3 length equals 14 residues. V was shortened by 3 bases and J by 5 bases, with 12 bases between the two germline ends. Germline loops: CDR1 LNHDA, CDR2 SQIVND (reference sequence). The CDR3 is CASSINSGLDTQYF. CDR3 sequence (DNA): TGTGCCAGTAGTATTAATTCGGGACTAGATACGCAGTATTTT.

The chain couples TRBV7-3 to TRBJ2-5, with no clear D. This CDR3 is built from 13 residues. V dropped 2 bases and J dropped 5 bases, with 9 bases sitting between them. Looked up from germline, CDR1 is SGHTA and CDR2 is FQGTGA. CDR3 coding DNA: TGTGCCAGCAGCTTAGTAGCCCGGGAGACCCAGTACTTC. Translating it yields CASSLVARETQYF.

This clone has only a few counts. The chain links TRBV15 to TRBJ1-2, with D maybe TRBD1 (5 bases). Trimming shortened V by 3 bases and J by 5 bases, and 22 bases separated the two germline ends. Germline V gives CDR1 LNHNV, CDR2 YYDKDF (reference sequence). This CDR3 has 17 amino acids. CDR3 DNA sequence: TGTGCCACCAGCAGCCATGGTAGGGGTGAGCAACGGTATGGCTACACCTTC. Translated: CATSSHGRGEQRYGYTF. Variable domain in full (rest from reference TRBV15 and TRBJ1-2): DAMVIQNPRYQVTQFGKPVTLSCSQTLNHNVMYWYQQKSSQAPKLLFHYYDKDFNNEADTPDNFQSRRPNTSFCFLDIRSPGLGDTAMYLCATSSHGRGEQRYGYTFGSGTRLTVV.

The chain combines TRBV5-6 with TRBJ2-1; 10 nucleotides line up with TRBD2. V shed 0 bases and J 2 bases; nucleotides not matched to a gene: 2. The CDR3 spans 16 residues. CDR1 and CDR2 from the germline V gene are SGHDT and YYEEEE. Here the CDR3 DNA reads TGTGCCAGCAGCTTGGATCTAGCGGGGGCCTACAATGAGCAGTTCTTC. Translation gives CASSLDLAGAYNEQFF.

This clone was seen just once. CDR3 sequence (DNA): TGTGCCAGCAGTGAATCAACAGCTTATGGCTACACCTTC. Protein product: CASSESTAYGYTF. The chain recombines TRBV25-1 with TRBJ1-2; D unresolved. The CDR3 sequence is 13 residues long. Germline CDR1 MGHDK, CDR2 SYGVNS. The V end lost 1 base, the J end lost 5 bases, and 8 bases lay between the germline ends.

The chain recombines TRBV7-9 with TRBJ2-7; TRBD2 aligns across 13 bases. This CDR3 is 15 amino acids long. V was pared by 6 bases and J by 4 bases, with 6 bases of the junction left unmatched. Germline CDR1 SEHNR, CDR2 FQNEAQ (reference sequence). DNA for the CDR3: TGTGCCAGCAGTACTTGGACTAGCGGGAGATACGAGCAGTACTTC. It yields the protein CASSTWTSGRYEQYF.

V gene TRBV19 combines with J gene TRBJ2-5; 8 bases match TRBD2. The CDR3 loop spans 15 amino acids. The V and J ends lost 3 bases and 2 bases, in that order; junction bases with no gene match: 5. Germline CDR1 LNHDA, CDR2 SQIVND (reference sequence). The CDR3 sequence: CASSIGTRSQETQYF. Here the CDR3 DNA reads TGTGCCAGTAGTATCGGGACTAGAAGTCAAGAGACCCAGTACTTC.